This T cell receptor (beta chain) appears in the sequencing data of a study of T cell changes during pregnancy in multiple sclerosis. The V gene's germline CDR1 is MNHEY and CDR2 SVGAGI. This CDR3 has 12 residues. V trimming: 11 bases; J trimming: 5 bases; junction bases outside the gene matches: 8. Clones were sequenced by immunoSEQ multiplex PCR, and TCRdb holds only the in-frame ones, with some missing. Of about 40,000 clones in the sample, 80% to 90% were seen once. Source: peripheral blood, taken in the first trimester of pregnancy. The TCR was taken from a female donor in good health, enrolled as a control in a pregnancy study. The rearrangement joins TRBV6-5 to TRBJ1-1, with TRBD1 matching over 7 bases. The CDR3 region has the DNA TGTGCCGTCCTCCGGGACAGTACTGAAGCTTTCTTT. Translating gives CAVLRDSTEAFF.